This entry concerns a single T cell receptor beta chain. The method was immunoSEQ multiplex PCR; TCRdb's version includes in-frame clones alone and lacks a portion of them. The sample lists approximately 110,000 clones; about 85% were seen once. These data are taken from a study of T cell responses to AZD1222 COVID-19 vaccine. The V gene lost 5 bases and the J gene lost 4 bases, with 11 bases spanning the gap. CDR3 size: 13 residues. Germline CDR1 reads SEHNR; CDR2 reads FQNEAQ (reference sequence). The gene calls are TRBV7-9 and TRBJ1-1; D gene ambiguous. The source was peripheral blood, collected 28 days after the second AZD1222 dose. This TCR came from an adult who received the AZD1222 COVID-19 vaccine. CDR3 in DNA: TGTGCCAGCAGCCTAGGGCTCGGCACTGAAGCTTTCTTT. It yields the protein CASSLGLGTEAFF.